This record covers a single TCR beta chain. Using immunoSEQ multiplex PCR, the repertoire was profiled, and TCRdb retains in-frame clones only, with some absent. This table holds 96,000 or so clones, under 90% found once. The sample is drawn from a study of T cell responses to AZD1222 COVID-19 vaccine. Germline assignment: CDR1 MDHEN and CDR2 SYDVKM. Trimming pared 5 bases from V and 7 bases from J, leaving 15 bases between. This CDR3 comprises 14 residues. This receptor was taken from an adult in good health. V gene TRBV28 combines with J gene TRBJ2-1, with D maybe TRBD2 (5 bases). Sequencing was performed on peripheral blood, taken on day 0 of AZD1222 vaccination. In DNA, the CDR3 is TGTGCCAGCAGTACCTCCCGGACTGGGAATGAGCAGTTCTTC. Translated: CASSTSRTGNEQFF.